This TCR beta chain is from a study of CD8+ T cells in alopecia areata. A word on this clone: Its antigen is undetermined.

The CDR3 covers 15 residues. From germline, CDR1 is SQVTM and CDR2 ANQGSEA. The ends lost 0 bases at V and 5 bases at J; junction bases unmatched: 6. Overall study results and limits: An increase in clonality over normal scalp was evident in lesional scalp, especially alopecia totalis/universalis.

Extracted RNA was reverse transcribed into cDNA, the sequencing template. Using immunoSEQ multiplex PCR, the repertoire was profiled, and TCRdb retains in-frame clones only, with some absent. The data hold 170,000 or so clones, with roughly 63% observed a single time. The sequence was collected from a human donor with alopecia areata. The chain joins TRBV29-1 to TRBJ1-2; TRBD1 aligns across 10 bases. The sequencing here drew on CD4+ T cells sorted from blood, taken at week 0. The DNA for the CDR3 is TGCAGCGTTGAAGAGAGGGACAGGGGTGGATATGGCTACACCTTC. Translating it yields CSVEERDRGGYGYTF.